The 13 T cell receptor beta chains below were found in one sample sequenced in a study of blood T cell repertoires in COVID-19. Sequencing used immunoSEQ multiplex PCR; TCRdb keeps in-frame clones, though not all of them. Of roughly 220,000 clones listed, roughly 80% are singletons. Source material: peripheral blood. The receptors originated from a man aged 25 to 45 with active or convalescent COVID-19.

This clone was seen only once. The chain uses TRBV7-6 and TRBJ2-2, with TRBD2 matching 8 bases. CDR1 SGHVS and CDR2 FNYEAQ come from the germline V gene. V lost 1 base and J lost 2; bases outside the gene matches: 3. The CDR3 spans 16 residues. CDR3 in DNA: TGTGCCAGCAGCTTAGAGGTAGCGGGAAACACCGGGGAGCTGTTTTTT. Translated: CASSLEVAGNTGELFF.

The V call is TRBV19, the J call TRBJ2-6; perhaps TRBD2 as D (5 bases). Trimming removed 11 bases from V and 2 bases from J, with 10 bases in between. The germline V gene encodes CDR1 LNHDA and CDR2 SQIVND (reference sequence). The CDR3 runs to 13 residues. As DNA, the CDR3 is TGTGCCGGCAGGAGGCCTGGGGCCAACGTCCTGACTTTC. This sequence encodes CAGRRPGANVLTF.

This clone showed up just once. The rearrangement uses TRBV6-5 and TRBJ1-5; maybe TRBD1 (6 bases). The CDR3 covers 14 residues. V was cut by 7 bases and J by 2 bases, with 12 bases left in between. CDR1 MNHEY and CDR2 SVGAGI come from the germline V gene. The CDR3 sequence: CASMGQGRNQPQHF. The DNA for the CDR3 is TGTGCCAGCATGGGCCAGGGGCGCAATCAGCCCCAGCATTTT.

This clone counts as medium-sized. The J gene is TRBJ1-2, the V gene TRBV14; the match to TRBD1 covers 8 bases. Germline V gene sequence: CDR1 SGHDN, CDR2 FVKESK. The length of the CDR3 is 15 residues. With 2 bases clipped from V and 4 bases from J, the junction kept 6 bases outside the gene matches. In DNA form, the CDR3 reads TGTGCCAGCAGCCAAAGACAGGGGTATCTCTATGGCTACACCTTC. Translated: CASSQRQGYLYGYTF.

V usage is TRBV15 and J usage is TRBJ2-2; TRBD1 is a possible D gene (6 bases). This CDR3 spans 15 amino acids. V lost 6 bases and J lost 7, with 18 bases in between. Germline CDR1 and CDR2: LNHNV and YYDKDF (reference sequence). Here the CDR3 DNA reads TGTGCCACCAGTCCGATGACAGGAGGATTCGGGGAGCTGTTTTTT. This encodes CATSPMTGGFGELFF.

The chain is built from TRBV6-2 or TRBV6-3 and TRBJ2-1; 9 nucleotides line up with TRBD1. Trimming at V came to 6 bases and at J to 2 bases, leaving 5 bases not matched to a gene. The CDR3 is 15 residues long. Germline V CDR1 and CDR2: MNHEY, SVGEGT. The chain's CDR3 is CASSLRQGAYNEQFF. DNA for the CDR3: TGTGCCAGCAGCCTACGACAGGGGGCCTACAATGAGCAGTTCTTC.

The J gene is TRBJ2-1, the V gene TRBV2, with 9 bases lining up with TRBD2. Trimming at V came to 6 bases and at J to 10 bases, leaving 13 bases not matched to a gene. The CDR3 extends over 15 amino acids. Germline V gene sequence: CDR1 SNHLY, CDR2 FYNNEI. The DNA of the CDR3 is TGTGCCAGCAGGCCGGCGGGGGGGAATAGCCAAGAGCAGTTCTTC. It is translated as CASRPAGGNSQEQFF.

This clone was seen only a few times. The chain couples TRBV6-5 to TRBJ1-2; 7 bases fit TRBD1. CDR3 length: 14 residues. Per the germline V gene, CDR1 is MNHEY and CDR2 is SVGAGI. V gave up 6 bases and J gave up 4 bases; unmatched junction bases: 8. CDR3 nucleotide sequence: TGTGCCAGCAGAACGACAGGGACACCCTATGGCTACACCTTC. This sequence encodes CASRTTGTPYGYTF.

This chain joins TRBV5-1 and TRBJ1-1, with 7 bases identical to TRBD1. The germline V gene has CDR1 SGHRS and CDR2 YFSETQ. This CDR3 has 16 amino acids. The junction had 10 bases not matched to a gene; V was cut back by 0 bases and J by 5 bases. The CDR3 region has the DNA TGCGCCAGCAGCTTGGGGGCAGGGGGTTCGGGTACTGAAGCTTTCTTT. Protein sequence: CASSLGAGGSGTEAFF.

The chain recombines TRBV9 with TRBJ2-7, with no clear D. Germline V lookup: CDR1 SGDLS, CDR2 YYNGEE. The CDR3 extends over 12 amino acids. Trimming cost V 4 bases and J 4 bases, with 9 bases left between them. Here the CDR3 reads CASSKDGYEQYF. The CDR3 nucleotides read TGTGCCAGCAGCAAAGACGGGTACGAGCAGTACTTC.

The chain couples TRBV18 to TRBJ1-2; 8 nucleotides agree with TRBD1. Germline CDR1 is KGHSH and CDR2 is LQKENI. J lost 8 bases, V lost 3 bases, and 11 bases had no gene match. The CDR3 has 15 residues. The CDR3 DNA reads as TGTGCCAGCTCACCGTACACCGGGACAGGCCACGGCTACACCTTC. Translation: CASSPYTGTGHGYTF. Drawing the rest from reference TRBV18 and TRBJ1-2, the complete variable domain is NAGVMQNPRHLVRRRGQEARLRCSPMKGHSHVYWYRQLPEEGLKFMVYLQKENIIDESGMPKERFSAEFPKEGPSILRIQQVVRGDSAAYFCASSPYTGTGHGYTFGSGTRLTVV.

This clone was recorded only once. The chain is built from TRBV7-6 and TRBJ2-7; TRBD1 matches 10 bases. Germline CDR1 reads SGHVS; CDR2 reads FNYEAQ. Trimming removed 5 bases from V and 6 bases from J; junction bases left unmatched: 10. This CDR3 is built from 15 residues. The CDR3 nucleotides read TGTGCCAGCAGCGGACACCGGGACAGGGGTATCGAGCAGTACTTC. Its protein product is CASSGHRDRGIEQYF.

J is TRBJ2-5 and V is TRBV5-1, with TRBD2 matching 8 bases. With 1 base clipped from V and 3 bases from J, the junction kept 5 bases outside the gene matches. The CDR3 has 15 residues. The V gene's germline CDR1 is SGHRS and CDR2 YFSETQ. The CDR3, as DNA: TGCGCCAGCAGCTTGACTAGCGGCCTCAAAGAGACCCAGTACTTC. Amino acids: CASSLTSGLKETQYF.